The 7 T cell receptor beta chains listed next were all sequenced from one sample in a study of graft-versus-host responses after intestinal transplantation. The protocol was immunoSEQ multiplex PCR, while the TCRdb copy is restricted to in-frame clones and leaves out a portion. Among under 7,500 clones listed, approximately 71% were seen once. From the graft tissue, intraepithelial and lamina propria lymphocytes were released through processing. The input for sequencing was ileum tissue, taken about 8 weeks after transplant. All receptors come from a human patient who received an intestinal transplant, so some T cells may come from the graft donor.

This chain uses TRBV2 with TRBJ1-2; 7 bases line up with TRBD1. Trimming at V came to 6 bases and at J to 2 bases, leaving 6 bases not matched to a gene. The V gene's germline CDR1 is SNHLY and CDR2 FYNNEI. This CDR3 contains 14 residues. CDR3 coding DNA: TGTGCCAGCAGCCCCGACAGGGAAAACTATGGCTACACCTTC. Translated: CASSPDRENYGYTF.

This clone ranks as large (0.1 to 1%). The same CDR3 also results from other DNA sequences found in this sample. The chain links TRBV7-6 to TRBJ2-7; 8 bases are shared with TRBD1. V was pared by 3 bases and J by 4 bases, with 2 bases of the junction left unmatched. Germline loops: CDR1 SGHVS, CDR2 FNYEAQ. The CDR3 has 13 amino acids. This CDR3 reads CASSFRQGYEQYV. The CDR3 DNA is TGTGCCAGCAGCTTCAGACAGGGGTACGAGCAGTACGTC.

The J gene is TRBJ1-3, the V gene TRBV11-2, with a weak D call TRBD1 (5 bases). CDR3 length: 15 amino acids. V was trimmed by 4 bases and J by 0 bases, leaving 10 bases between them. Germline lookup yields CDR1 SGHAT and CDR2 FQNNGV. The CDR3 DNA is TGTGCCAGCAGCTCGGGGGGAACCTCTGGAAACACCATATATTTT. Translating it yields CASSSGGTSGNTIYF.

This chain links TRBV4-3 with TRBJ1-3, with 7 bases aligning to TRBD1. From germline, CDR1 is LGHNA and CDR2 YSLEER. The CDR3 has 13 amino acids. The J segment lost 16 bases and the V segment lost 1 base, leaving 10 bases of the junction unmatched. The CDR3, as DNA: TGCGCCAGCAGCCAAGCTGTTGGAAGAGGGGGCTATTTT. Translated: CASSQAVGRGGYF.

This clone was picked up one time. The V and J genes are TRBV30 and TRBJ1-1, with unresolved D. V dropped 3 bases and J dropped 2 bases, with 10 bases sitting between them. CDR3 size: 13 residues. Germline V gene lookup returns CDR1 GTSNPN and CDR2 SVGIG (reference sequence). The CDR3 sequence: CAWRVGVNTEAFF. The CDR3 nucleotides are TGTGCCTGGAGGGTAGGAGTTAACACTGAAGCTTTCTTT.

The genes are TRBV4-3 and TRBJ2-5, with 9 bases that match TRBD1. J lost 0 bases, V lost 0 bases, and 2 bases had no gene match. The germline V gene has CDR1 LGHNA and CDR2 YSLEER. The CDR3 runs to 16 residues. CDR3 region: CASSQDGTGNQETQYF. CDR3 bases: TGCGCCAGCAGCCAAGATGGGACAGGGAACCAAGAGACCCAGTACTTC.

The chain uses TRBV11-3 and TRBJ1-1, with TRBD1 matching 9 bases. J was trimmed by 7 bases and V by 4 bases; bases with no gene match: 4. Germline-derived CDR1 and CDR2 are SGHNT and YENEEA. The CDR3 extends over 13 amino acids. The CDR3 nucleotides read TGTGCCAGCAGCTCGGGACAGGGAAATGAAGCTTTCTTT. Amino acids: CASSSGQGNEAFF.